These 27 T cell receptor beta chains were sequenced from one sample in a study of blood T cell repertoires in COVID-19. This table comes from immunoSEQ multiplex PCR, and its TCRdb copy is limited to in-frame clones, with some not included. The table shows some 300,000 clones, with just under 90% occurring only once. Sequenced material: PBMCs or T cells enriched from blood (not recorded which). The source is a woman in her 50s who had been exposed to COVID-19.

The chain carries TRBV9 and TRBJ1-3, with D unclear. The germline V gene encodes CDR1 SGDLS and CDR2 YYNGEE. V shed 0 bases and J shed 0 bases, with 4 bases lying between them. This CDR3 contains 14 residues. The CDR3 here is CASSVGSSGNTIYF. Here the CDR3 DNA reads TGTGCCAGCAGCGTAGGGAGCTCTGGAAACACCATATATTTT.

The chain joins TRBV7-9 to TRBJ2-1; 8 nucleotides agree with TRBD2. Trimming at V came to 5 bases and at J to 5 bases, leaving 8 bases not matched to a gene. CDR3 length equals 15 residues. Germline V gene data show CDR1 as SEHNR and CDR2 as FQNEAQ (reference sequence). The CDR3 sequence is CASSPRGGRNNEQFF. CDR3 DNA sequence: TGTGCCAGCAGCCCTCGGGGGGGACGAAACAATGAGCAGTTCTTC.

CDR3 DNA sequence: TGTGCCAGCAGCTTAGCGCATCAGGGGAATGAAAAACTGTTTTTT. Amino acid sequence: CASSLAHQGNEKLFF. The chain uses TRBV7-9 and TRBJ1-4, with D perhaps TRBD1 (6 bases). V lost 0 bases, J lost 5 bases, and 10 bases lay in between. Per the germline V gene, CDR1 is SEHNR and CDR2 is FQNEAQ (reference sequence). CDR3 length: 15 amino acids.

The V call is TRBV9, the J call TRBJ2-2; a possible D gene is TRBD1 (6 bases). CDR3 length equals 15 residues. V dropped 4 bases and J dropped 4 bases, with 14 bases sitting between them. Germline V gives CDR1 SGDLS, CDR2 YYNGEE. The CDR3 DNA sequence: TGTGCCAGCAGCACTCAGGGGAAGGGCACCGGGGAGCTGTTTTTT. This translates into CASSTQGKGTGELFF.

The genes are TRBV24-1 and TRBJ2-7; D is unresolved. The germline V gene has CDR1 KGHDR and CDR2 SFDVKD. The CDR3 has 13 amino acids. The V and J ends lost 3 bases and 3 bases respectively, with 8 bases between them. The CDR3 here is CATSDRNYYEQYF. The CDR3 nucleotides read TGTGCCACCAGTGATAGGAACTACTACGAGCAGTACTTC.

As DNA, the CDR3 is TGTGCCAGCAGCCAAGTTATGGCTAGCAATGAGCAGTTCTTC. It specifies CASSQVMASNEQFF. The rearrangement uses TRBV14 and TRBJ2-1; D unclear. This CDR3 contains 14 residues. Per germline, CDR1 SGHDN and CDR2 FVKESK. Deletions cut 1 base from V and 6 bases from J, with 10 bases between. The whole variable domain, remainder taken from reference TRBV14 and TRBJ2-1, is EAGVTQFPSHSVIEKGQTVTLRCDPISGHDNLYWYRRVMGKEIKFLLHFVKESKQDESGMPNNRFLAERTGGTYSTLKVQPAELEDSGVYFCASSQVMASNEQFFGPGTRLTVL.

CDR3 sequence reads: CSVLWDRNTEAFF. The CDR3 DNA follows: TGCAGCGTTCTATGGGACAGGAACACTGAAGCTTTCTTT. The genes are TRBV29-1 and TRBJ1-1, with 7 bases lining up with TRBD1. The length of the CDR3 is 13 residues. The ends lost 5 bases at V and 1 base at J; junction bases unmatched: 4. CDR1 SQVTM and CDR2 ANQGSEA come from the germline V gene.

The J gene is TRBJ1-3, the V gene TRBV5-6, with 9 bases lining up with TRBD1. The CDR3 consists of 15 residues. In germline, CDR1 is SGHDT, CDR2 YYEEEE. With 2 bases clipped from V and 6 bases from J, the junction kept 6 bases outside the gene matches. The DNA for the CDR3 is TGTGCCAGCAGCTTACCGGGACAGGGTCCAAACACCATATATTTT. Amino acid sequence: CASSLPGQGPNTIYF.

This clone was counted only a few times. The chain is built from TRBV5-3 and TRBJ1-1, with unresolved D. TRBV5-3 is an ORF, with its function uncertain. The CDR3 has 13 residues. V lost 4 bases, J lost 1 base, and 8 bases lay in between. The CDR3 loop reads CARSHRQNTEAFF. The CDR3 nucleotides read TGTGCCAGAAGCCATCGACAGAACACTGAAGCTTTCTTT.

The V call is TRBV25-1, the J call TRBJ2-1; 9 positions match TRBD2. The junction had 6 bases not matched to a gene; V was cut back by 4 bases and J by 8 bases. Looked up from germline, CDR1 is MGHDK and CDR2 is SYGVNS. The CDR3 covers 14 residues. This chain's CDR3 is CASSGLAGFYEQFF. In DNA, the CDR3 is TGTGCCAGCAGTGGCCTAGCGGGGTTTTATGAGCAGTTCTTC.

This chain joins TRBV15 and TRBJ1-5, with 11 bases that match TRBD1. Trimming removed 3 bases from V and 4 bases from J; junction bases left unmatched: 14. CDR3 length: 19 residues. The germline V gene has CDR1 LNHNV and CDR2 YYDKDF (reference sequence). The CDR3 coding sequence is TGTGCCACCAGCAGGCCGGGGGACAGGGGGGCGGGGTGGAATCAGCCCCAGCATTTT. Encoded protein: CATSRPGDRGAGWNQPQHF.

This clone was counted a single time. V gene TRBV30 combines with J gene TRBJ2-2, with 9 bases matching TRBD2. Germline assignment: CDR1 GTSNPN and CDR2 SVGIG (reference sequence). The CDR3 sequence is 15 residues long. V lost 0 bases and J lost 3; bases outside the gene matches: 2. Here the CDR3 DNA reads TGTGCCTGGAGTGTCCTAGCGGGGTACACCGGGGAGCTGTTTTTT. Translating it yields CAWSVLAGYTGELFF.

This rearrangement joins TRBV5-1 to TRBJ2-3; 8 nucleotides line up with TRBD2. With V trimmed by 3 bases and J by 14 bases, 17 bases remained unmatched. The CDR3 consists of 15 residues. Germline CDR1 is SGHRS and CDR2 is YFSETQ. Here the CDR3 reads CASSSAAGTRTPWYF. CDR3 DNA: TGCGCCAGCAGCTCAGCCGCCGGGACTAGGACCCCCTGGTATTTT.

The chain combines TRBV30 with TRBJ1-6; unclear D gene. Trimming took off 5 bases at V and 9 bases at J, with 20 bases between the two ends. Germline CDR1 is GTSNPN and CDR2 is SVGIG (reference sequence). CDR3 size: 15 residues. CDR3 sequence reads: CAWGPRTPGSSPLHF. CDR3 DNA: TGTGCCTGGGGCCCCCGGACCCCGGGGAGTTCACCCCTCCACTTT.

This clone was detected ten times or more. V and J are TRBV4-1 and TRBJ1-5; 8 bases map to TRBD1. Germline V gene lookup returns CDR1 MGHRA and CDR2 YSYEKL. The CDR3 is 15 amino acids. V lost 3 bases, J lost 0 bases, and 1 base stayed unmatched. CDR3 sequence (DNA): TGCGCCAGCAGCCAGACAGGGGATAGCAATCAGCCCCAGCATTTT. Translating it yields CASSQTGDSNQPQHF.

The V call is TRBV28, the J call TRBJ2-5; TRBD1 agrees at 9 bases. The CDR3 runs 14 residues. Unmatched junction bases numbered 6, after V lost 5 bases and J lost 5 bases. Germline V gene data show CDR1 as MDHEN and CDR2 as SYDVKM. CDR3 loop: CASSPQGARETQYF. The DNA for the CDR3 is TGTGCCAGCAGTCCACAGGGGGCGCGGGAGACCCAGTACTTC.

The chain uses TRBV6-5 and TRBJ1-1; TRBD1 agrees at 8 bases. V dropped 6 bases and J dropped 1; count of bases not matched to a gene: 4. This CDR3 spans 14 amino acids. Germline assignment: CDR1 MNHEY and CDR2 SVGAGI. The CDR3 DNA follows: TGTGCCAGCAGGCAGGACAGGGCGAACACTGAAGCTTTCTTT. It translates to CASRQDRANTEAFF.

The chain employs TRBV2 and TRBJ2-1; D gene uncertain. Germline V gene sequence: CDR1 SNHLY, CDR2 FYNNEI. This CDR3 contains 14 residues. The V and J ends lost 7 bases and 0 bases respectively, with 10 bases between them. CDR3 sequence (DNA): TGTGCCAGCACCGAACAAAGCTCCTACAATGAGCAGTTCTTC. This translates into CASTEQSSYNEQFF.

This clone was recorded only once. This sequence joins TRBV7-6 and TRBJ1-2; D may be TRBD1 (5 bases). Between the trimmed V and J ends, which lost 1 base and 4 bases, there was a span of 13 bases. Germline assignment: CDR1 SGHVS and CDR2 FNYEAQ. The CDR3 is 15 amino acids. The DNA of the CDR3 is TGTGCCAGCAGCTTAGGTGGGGGGTCAAGCTATGGCTACACCTTC. Its protein is CASSLGGGSSYGYTF.

The rearrangement links TRBV2 to TRBJ1-1; 8 positions agree with TRBD1. J was trimmed by 6 bases and V by 10 bases; bases with no gene match: 10. Germline CDR1 SNHLY, CDR2 FYNNEI. There are 13 residues in the CDR3. The CDR3 DNA is TGTGCCACGACGACAGGGGCAACCTCTGAAGCTTTCTTT. This sequence encodes CATTTGATSEAFF.

This sequence joins TRBV2 and TRBJ1-6, with D tentatively TRBD1 (6 bases). The CDR3 extends over 16 amino acids. The V end lost 1 base, the J end lost 9 bases, and 16 bases lay between the germline ends. In germline, CDR1 is SNHLY, CDR2 FYNNEI. The CDR3 coding sequence is TGTGCCAGCAGTGAAGTAGGGACGGGACACTTTTCACCCCTCCACTTT. The encoded protein is CASSEVGTGHFSPLHF.

The chain combines TRBV28 with TRBJ1-4; 7 bases are a match to TRBD1. CDR1 is MDHEN and CDR2 is SYDVKM in the germline V gene. V dropped 7 bases and J dropped 5; count of bases not matched to a gene: 10. The CDR3 sequence is 15 residues long. The CDR3 DNA sequence: TGTGCCAGCACCCCCCACGGGACAGCAAATGAAAAACTGTTTTTT. Protein: CASTPHGTANEKLFF.

Details on this clone: A read error may account for a junction end that differs from germline. The chain employs TRBV30 and TRBJ1-2; weak D call: TRBD1 (6 bases). Germline CDR1 and CDR2: GTSNPN and SVGIG (reference sequence). The CDR3 is 13 residues long. Written as DNA, the CDR3 is TGTGCCTGGAACATTATTCTAGGGGACAAAGGATTCTTC. It is translated as CAWNIILGDKGFF.

The CDR3 nucleotides read TGTGCCAGCAGTCGGGAGCTGCACACTGAAGCTTTCTTT. Translation gives CASSRELHTEAFF. The chain recombines TRBV6-4 with TRBJ1-1; D is unresolved. This CDR3 is built from 13 residues. V was cut by 5 bases and J by 3 bases, with 10 bases left in between. CDR1 is MRHNA, CDR2 SNTAGT, per germline.

The chain combines TRBV30 with TRBJ1-2; D possibly corresponds to TRBD1 (6 bases). V was cut by 0 bases and J by 6 bases, with 11 bases left in between. Germline V gene sequence: CDR1 GTSNPN, CDR2 SVGIG (reference sequence). The CDR3 is 13 residues long. For the CDR3, the DNA is TGTGCCTGGAGTGTATACAGGGAGAATGGCTACACCTTC. It specifies CAWSVYRENGYTF. The whole variable domain, filled in from reference TRBV30 and TRBJ1-2, reads SQTIHQWPATLVQPVGSPLSLECTVEGTSNPNLYWYRQAAGRGLQLLFYSVGIGQISSEVPQNLSASRPQDRQFILSSKKLLLSDSGFYLCAWSVYRENGYTFGSGTRLTVV.

This clone has a handful of counts. The chain couples TRBV5-4 to TRBJ1-2; D gene uncertain. The CDR3 sequence is 12 residues long. V dropped 9 bases and J dropped 4 bases, with 13 bases sitting between them. Per the germline V gene, CDR1 is SGHNT and CDR2 is YYREEE (reference sequence). CDR3 DNA: TGTGCCATCACACGGGAGAGCTATGGCTACACCTTC. Amino acids: CAITRESYGYTF.

CDR3 sequence (DNA): TGTGCCAGCAGCGGCTCACTAGCGGGGGTTGATACGCAGTATTTT. Translated, it gives CASSGSLAGVDTQYF. The chain recombines TRBV28 with TRBJ2-3; the match to TRBD2 covers 11 bases. This CDR3 is 15 amino acids long. The ends lost 6 bases at V and 6 bases at J; junction bases unmatched: 8. CDR1 is MDHEN, CDR2 SYDVKM, per germline.